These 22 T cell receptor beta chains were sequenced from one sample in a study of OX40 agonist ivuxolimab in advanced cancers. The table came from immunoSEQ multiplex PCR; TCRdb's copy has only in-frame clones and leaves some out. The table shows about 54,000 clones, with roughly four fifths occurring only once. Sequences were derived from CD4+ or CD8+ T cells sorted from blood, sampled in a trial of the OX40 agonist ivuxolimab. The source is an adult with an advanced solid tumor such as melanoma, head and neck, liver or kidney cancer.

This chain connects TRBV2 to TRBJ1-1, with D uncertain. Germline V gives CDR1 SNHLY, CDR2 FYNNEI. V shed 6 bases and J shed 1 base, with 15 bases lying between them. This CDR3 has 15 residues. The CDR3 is CASRRGPSPNTEAFF. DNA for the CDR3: TGTGCCAGCAGACGAGGGCCCTCTCCGAACACTGAAGCTTTCTTT. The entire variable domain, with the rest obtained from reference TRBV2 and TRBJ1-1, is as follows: EPEVTQTPSHQVTQMGQEVILRCVPISNHLYFYWYRQILGQKVEFLVSFYNNEISEKSEIFDDQFSVERPDGSNFTLKIRSTKLEDSAMYFCASRRGPSPNTEAFFGQGTRLTVV.

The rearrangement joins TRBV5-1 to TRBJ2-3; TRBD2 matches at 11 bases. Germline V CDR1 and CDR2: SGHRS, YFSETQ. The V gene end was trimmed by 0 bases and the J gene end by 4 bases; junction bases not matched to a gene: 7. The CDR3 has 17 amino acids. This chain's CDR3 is CASSLASTSGSSDTQYF. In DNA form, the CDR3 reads TGCGCCAGCAGCTTGGCTTCCACTAGCGGGAGCTCAGATACGCAGTATTTT.

The CDR3 DNA sequence: TGCGCCAGCAGCCATTCCCGGGAAAATGAGCAGTTCTTC. Encoded protein: CASSHSRENEQFF. The chain is built from TRBV4-1 and TRBJ2-1; D perhaps matches TRBD2 (5 bases). CDR1 MGHRA and CDR2 YSYEKL come from the germline V gene. The CDR3 spans 13 residues. The V and J ends lost 3 bases and 7 bases respectively, with 10 bases between them.

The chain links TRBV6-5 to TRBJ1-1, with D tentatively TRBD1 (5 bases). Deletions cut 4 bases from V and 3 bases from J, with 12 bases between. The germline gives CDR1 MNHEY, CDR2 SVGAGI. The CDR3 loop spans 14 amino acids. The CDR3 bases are TGTGCCAGCAGTTCTCAAGGGGAGCACACTGAAGCTTTCTTT. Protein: CASSSQGEHTEAFF.

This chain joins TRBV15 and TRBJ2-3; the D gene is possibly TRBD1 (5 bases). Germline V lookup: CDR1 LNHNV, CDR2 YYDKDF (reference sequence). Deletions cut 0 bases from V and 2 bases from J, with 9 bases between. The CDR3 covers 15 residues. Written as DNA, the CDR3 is TGTGCCACCAGCAGAGACAGGGCCTCCACAGATACGCAGTATTTT. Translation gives CATSRDRASTDTQYF. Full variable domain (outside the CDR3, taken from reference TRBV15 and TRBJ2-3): DAMVIQNPRYQVTQFGKPVTLSCSQTLNHNVMYWYQQKSSQAPKLLFHYYDKDFNNEADTPDNFQSRRPNTSFCFLDIRSPGLGDTAMYLCATSRDRASTDTQYFGPGTRLTVL.

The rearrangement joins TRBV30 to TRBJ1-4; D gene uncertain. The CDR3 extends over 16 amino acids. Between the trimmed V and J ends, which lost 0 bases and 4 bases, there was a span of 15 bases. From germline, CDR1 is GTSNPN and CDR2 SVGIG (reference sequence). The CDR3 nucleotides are TGTGCCTGGAGTGTAAAGGCTGGCGGCCTTAATGAAAAACTGTTTTTT. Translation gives CAWSVKAGGLNEKLFF.

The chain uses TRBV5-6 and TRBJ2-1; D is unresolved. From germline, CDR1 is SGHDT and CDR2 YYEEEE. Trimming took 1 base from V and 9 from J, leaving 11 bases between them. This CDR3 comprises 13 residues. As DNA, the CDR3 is TGTGCCAGCAGCTTGTCCGCGGAAGGTGAGCAGTTCTTC. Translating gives CASSLSAEGEQFF.

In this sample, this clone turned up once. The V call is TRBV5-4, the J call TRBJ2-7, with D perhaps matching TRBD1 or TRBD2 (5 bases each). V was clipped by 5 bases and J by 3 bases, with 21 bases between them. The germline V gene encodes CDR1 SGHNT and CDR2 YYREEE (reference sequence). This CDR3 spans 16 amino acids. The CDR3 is CASSPERGTGGYEQYF. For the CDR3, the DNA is TGTGCCAGCAGTCCGGAGAGAGGGACGGGTGGCTACGAGCAGTACTTC.

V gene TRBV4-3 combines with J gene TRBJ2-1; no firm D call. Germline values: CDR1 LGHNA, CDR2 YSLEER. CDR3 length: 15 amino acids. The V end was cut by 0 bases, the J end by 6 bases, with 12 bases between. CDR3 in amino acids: CASSQDQASFNEQFF. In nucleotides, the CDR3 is TGCGCCAGCAGCCAAGATCAGGCCTCGTTCAATGAGCAGTTCTTC.

CDR3 region: CASTDRAWEAGELFF. The CDR3 nucleotides read TGTGCCAGTACGGACAGGGCCTGGGAGGCCGGGGAGCTGTTTTTT. The chain couples TRBV19 to TRBJ2-2; 8 positions match TRBD1. CDR3 length equals 15 residues. V shed 7 bases and J 6 bases; nucleotides not matched to a gene: 10. Looked up from germline, CDR1 is LNHDA and CDR2 is SQIVND (reference sequence).

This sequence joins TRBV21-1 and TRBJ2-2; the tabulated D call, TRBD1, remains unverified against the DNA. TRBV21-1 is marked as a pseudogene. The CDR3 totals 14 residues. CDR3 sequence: CASAEQGSTGELFF. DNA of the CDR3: TGTGCCAGCGCCGAGCAGGGGAGCACCGGGGAGCTGTTTTTT.

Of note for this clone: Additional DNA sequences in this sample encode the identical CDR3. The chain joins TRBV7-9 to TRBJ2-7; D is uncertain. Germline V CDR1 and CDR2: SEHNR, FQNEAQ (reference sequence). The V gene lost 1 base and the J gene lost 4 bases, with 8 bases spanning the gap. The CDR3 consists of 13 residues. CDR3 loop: CASSLVWSYEQYF. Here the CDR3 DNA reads TGTGCCAGCAGCTTAGTTTGGAGTTACGAGCAGTACTTC.

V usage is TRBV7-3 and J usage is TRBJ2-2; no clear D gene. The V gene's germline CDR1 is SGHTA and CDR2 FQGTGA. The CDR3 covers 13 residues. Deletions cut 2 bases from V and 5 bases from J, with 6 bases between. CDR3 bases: TGTGCCAGCAGCTTAGATGGAACCGGGGAGCTGTTTTTT. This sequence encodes CASSLDGTGELFF.

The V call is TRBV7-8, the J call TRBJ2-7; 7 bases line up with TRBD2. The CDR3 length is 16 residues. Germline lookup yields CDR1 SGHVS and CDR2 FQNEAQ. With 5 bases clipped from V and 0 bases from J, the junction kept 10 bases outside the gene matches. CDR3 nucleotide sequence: TGTGCCAGCAGCCCGGAAGGGCGGGGGAGCTCCTACGAGCAGTACTTC. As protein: CASSPEGRGSSYEQYF.

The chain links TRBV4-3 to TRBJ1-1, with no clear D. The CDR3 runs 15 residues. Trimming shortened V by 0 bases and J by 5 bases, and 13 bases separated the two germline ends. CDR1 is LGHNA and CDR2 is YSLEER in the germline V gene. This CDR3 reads CASSQDVLGRTEAFF. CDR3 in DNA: TGCGCCAGCAGCCAAGATGTGTTGGGGAGGACTGAAGCTTTCTTT.

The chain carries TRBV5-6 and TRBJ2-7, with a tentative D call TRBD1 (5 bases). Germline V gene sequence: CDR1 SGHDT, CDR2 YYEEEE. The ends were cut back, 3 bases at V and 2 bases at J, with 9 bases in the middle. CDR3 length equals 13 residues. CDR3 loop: CASSSTVTYEQYF. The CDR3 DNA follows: TGTGCCAGCAGCTCGACAGTCACCTACGAGCAGTACTTC.

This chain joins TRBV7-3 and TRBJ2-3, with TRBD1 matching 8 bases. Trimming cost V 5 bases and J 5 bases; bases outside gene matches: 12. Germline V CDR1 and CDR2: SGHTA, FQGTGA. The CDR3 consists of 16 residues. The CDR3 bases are TGTGCCAGCAGCCCGGGACAGGCCGATGGTGTAGATACGCAGTATTTT. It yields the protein CASSPGQADGVDTQYF.

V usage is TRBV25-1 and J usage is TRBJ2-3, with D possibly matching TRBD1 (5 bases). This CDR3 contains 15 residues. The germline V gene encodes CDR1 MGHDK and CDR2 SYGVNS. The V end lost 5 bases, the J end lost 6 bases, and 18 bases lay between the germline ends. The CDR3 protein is CASSLTVSTADTQYF. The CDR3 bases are TGTGCCAGCAGTTTGACAGTGTCGACCGCGGATACGCAGTATTTT.

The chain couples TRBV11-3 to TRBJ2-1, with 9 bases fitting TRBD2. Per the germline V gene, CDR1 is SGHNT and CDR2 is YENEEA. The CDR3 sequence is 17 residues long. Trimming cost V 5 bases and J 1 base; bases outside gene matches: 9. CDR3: CASSPNTAGGSYNEQFF. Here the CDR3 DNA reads TGTGCCAGCAGCCCTAACACAGCGGGAGGTTCCTACAATGAGCAGTTCTTC.

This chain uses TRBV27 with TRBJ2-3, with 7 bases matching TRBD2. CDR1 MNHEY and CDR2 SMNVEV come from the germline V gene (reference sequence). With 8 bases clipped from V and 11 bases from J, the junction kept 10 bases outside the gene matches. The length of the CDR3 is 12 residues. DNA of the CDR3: TGTGCCAGCCTTAGCCCGGGACTAAAGCAGTATTTT. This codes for CASLSPGLKQYF.

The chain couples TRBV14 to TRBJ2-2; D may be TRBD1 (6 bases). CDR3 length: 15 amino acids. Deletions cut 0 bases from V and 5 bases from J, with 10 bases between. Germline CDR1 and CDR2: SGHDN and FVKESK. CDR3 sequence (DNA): TGTGCCAGCAGCCAAGACAGGGGATTTACCGGGGAGCTGTTTTTT. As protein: CASSQDRGFTGELFF. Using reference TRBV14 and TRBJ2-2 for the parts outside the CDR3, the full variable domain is EAGVTQFPSHSVIEKGQTVTLRCDPISGHDNLYWYRRVMGKEIKFLLHFVKESKQDESGMPNNRFLAERTGGTYSTLKVQPAELEDSGVYFCASSQDRGFTGELFFGEGSRLTVL.

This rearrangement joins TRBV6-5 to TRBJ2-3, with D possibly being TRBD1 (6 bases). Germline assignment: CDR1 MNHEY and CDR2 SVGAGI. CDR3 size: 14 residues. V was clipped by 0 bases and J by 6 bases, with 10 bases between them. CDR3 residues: CASSYSQGGDTQYF. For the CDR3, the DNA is TGTGCCAGCAGTTACTCACAGGGTGGTGATACGCAGTATTTT.